This T cell receptor (beta chain) was captured in a study of blood T cell repertoires in COVID-19. About the research overall: PBMCs, B-cell-depleted T cells, or T cells provided the cDNA or gDNA that made up the material.

The germline V gene encodes CDR1 LGHNA and CDR2 YNFKEQ. Trimming stripped 4 bases from V and 4 bases from J, with 16 bases between. The CDR3 runs 15 residues. Per the authors' pipeline: Reference gene primer amplification gave nucleated cell count estimates. Sequencing used immunoSEQ multiplex PCR; TCRdb keeps in-frame clones, though not all of them. V, J and clone size reflect that table, while D and trimming were determined from the DNA. Of about 170,000 clones listed, around 87% are singletons. Seattle researchers signed up patients amid active infection and tracked them longitudinally. The TCR originated in a woman at least 80 years old with COVID-19, enrolled during active disease. The gene calls are TRBV4-2 and TRBJ2-5; perhaps TRBD2 as D (7 bases). Material: peripheral blood. The CDR3 is CASSPTGGLGETQYF. The DNA for the CDR3 is TGTGCCAGCAGCCCAACGGGGGGCTTAGGAGAGACCCAGTACTTC.